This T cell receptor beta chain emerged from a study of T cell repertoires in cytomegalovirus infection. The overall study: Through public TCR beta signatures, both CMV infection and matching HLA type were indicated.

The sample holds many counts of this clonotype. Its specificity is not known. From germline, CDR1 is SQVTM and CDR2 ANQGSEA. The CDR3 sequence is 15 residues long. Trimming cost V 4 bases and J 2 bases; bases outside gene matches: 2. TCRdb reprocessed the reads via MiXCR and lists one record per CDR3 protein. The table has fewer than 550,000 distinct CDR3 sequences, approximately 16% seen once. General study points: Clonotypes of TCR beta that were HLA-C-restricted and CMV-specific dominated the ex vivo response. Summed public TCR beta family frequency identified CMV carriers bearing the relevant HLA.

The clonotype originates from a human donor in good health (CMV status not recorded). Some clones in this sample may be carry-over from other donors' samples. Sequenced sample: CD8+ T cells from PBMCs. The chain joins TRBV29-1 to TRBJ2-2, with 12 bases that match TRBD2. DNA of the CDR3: TGCAGCGTTGGACTAGCGGGAGTAAACACCGGGGAGCTGTTTTTT. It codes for CSVGLAGVNTGELFF.